Listed here are 12 T cell receptor beta chains from one sample, sequenced in a study of shared clonotypes between healthy human individuals. Only in-frame clones appear in the TCRdb table, and some are missing; sequencing was by immunoSEQ multiplex PCR. The repertoire includes around 720,000 clones, around 73% of them detected once, and around 2% sits in the top ten. Sequences were obtained from memory CD4+ T cells sorted from blood. Subset specified: CD45RA-negative fraction. The origin of the receptors is a woman in her twenties or thirties in good health.

The chain links TRBV7-9 to TRBJ2-5, with D possibly TRBD2 on 5 matching bases. The V end lost 5 bases, the J end lost 1 base, and 14 bases lay between the germline ends. The CDR3 contains 15 residues. Germline values: CDR1 SEHNR, CDR2 FQNEAQ (reference sequence). The CDR3 loop is CASSTGRLGQETQYF. The CDR3 DNA is TGTGCCAGCAGCACGGGGAGATTGGGCCAAGAGACCCAGTACTTC.

In regard to this clone: Within the sample, other DNA sequences also encode this same CDR3. The V gene is TRBV28, the J gene TRBJ1-1; 7 nucleotides match TRBD1. The CDR3 has 14 amino acids. Germline lookup yields CDR1 MDHEN and CDR2 SYDVKM. Trimming at V came to 6 bases and at J to 2 bases, leaving 6 bases not matched to a gene. CDR3 sequence (DNA): TGTGCCAGCAGCCGGACAGGCCCCAACACTGAAGCTTTCTTT. Translating gives CASSRTGPNTEAFF.

This clone was detected a few times. J is TRBJ2-1 and V is TRBV10-3, with 11 bases fitting TRBD2. V dropped 4 bases and J dropped 7; count of bases not matched to a gene: 6. Germline loops: CDR1 ENHRY, CDR2 SYGVKD. This CDR3 is built from 15 residues. CDR3 sequence: CAISVGIAGGNEQFF. The CDR3 DNA sequence: TGTGCCATCAGTGTCGGGATAGCGGGAGGGAATGAGCAGTTCTTC.

The chain links TRBV10-3 to TRBJ2-2; 11 bases line up with TRBD2. V lost 9 bases and J lost 1; bases outside the gene matches: 4. Germline V CDR1 and CDR2: ENHRY, SYGVKD. The length of the CDR3 is 15 residues. The CDR3 here is CAIPGLAGNTGELFF. CDR3 coding DNA: TGTGCCATTCCAGGACTAGCGGGGAACACCGGGGAGCTGTTTTTT.

The V gene is TRBV6-1, the J gene TRBJ2-2, with a possible D match to TRBD1 (5 bases). Between the trimmed V and J ends, which lost 7 bases and 6 bases, there was a span of 18 bases. CDR3 length equals 15 residues. Germline CDR1 reads MNHNS; CDR2 reads SASEGT. CDR3 sequence (DNA): TGTGCCAGCAAACCTAGGGGCCTATGGTCCGGGGAGCTGTTTTTT. Translating it yields CASKPRGLWSGELFF.

This clone was counted only a few times. The rearrangement joins TRBV6-5 to TRBJ2-6, with D uncertain. This CDR3 is built from 16 residues. V was clipped by 2 bases and J by 0 bases, with 8 bases between them. CDR1 and CDR2 (germline): MNHEY, SVGAGI. CDR3 region: CASSYGRFSGANVLTF. The CDR3 DNA follows: TGTGCCAGCAGTTACGGCCGTTTCTCTGGGGCCAACGTCCTGACTTTC.

This clone was counted at least ten times. The rearrangement uses TRBV4-1 and TRBJ2-7; a weak D match, TRBD2 (5 bases). Germline V gene data show CDR1 as MGHRA and CDR2 as YSYEKL. CDR3 size: 14 residues. V was clipped by 0 bases and J by 3 bases, with 9 bases between them. The CDR3 nucleotides read TGCGCCAGCAGCCAAGAGACGGGGAACTACGAGCAGTACTTC. Protein: CASSQETGNYEQYF.

The chain carries TRBV9 and TRBJ1-1; 8 bases are shared with TRBD1. This CDR3 is 15 amino acids long. V lost 3 bases, J lost 2 bases, and 6 bases stayed unmatched. Looked up from germline, CDR1 is SGDLS and CDR2 is YYNGEE. The CDR3 spells CASSAQGQDNTEAFF. As DNA, the CDR3 is TGTGCCAGCAGCGCGCAGGGACAGGACAACACTGAAGCTTTCTTT.

V and J are TRBV30 and TRBJ2-7; 9 bases line up with TRBD1. CDR1 and CDR2 (germline): GTSNPN, SVGIG (reference sequence). J was trimmed by 1 base and V by 3 bases; bases with no gene match: 7. CDR3 length: 15 residues. The DNA for the CDR3 is TGTGCCTGGAGCCGACAGGGGGTGAGGTCCTACGAGCAGTACTTC. Protein: CAWSRQGVRSYEQYF.

There are a few counts of this clone. The V and J genes are TRBV6-1 and TRBJ2-5; the D call may be TRBD1 or TRBD2 (6 bases each). Per germline, CDR1 MNHNS and CDR2 SASEGT. There are 14 residues in the CDR3. V was shortened by 8 bases and J by 4 bases, with 17 bases between the two germline ends. The CDR3 here is CASRIRGEAETQYF. The CDR3 bases are TGTGCCAGCCGCATTAGGGGGGAGGCAGAGACCCAGTACTTC.

The chain combines TRBV5-1 with TRBJ2-3; 9 positions agree with TRBD2. Trimming cost V 4 bases and J 5 bases; bases outside gene matches: 5. The CDR3 runs to 14 residues. Germline V lookup: CDR1 SGHRS, CDR2 YFSETQ. The CDR3 bases are TGCGCCAGCAGCCTTAGCGGGAGCGAAGATACGCAGTATTTT. This codes for CASSLSGSEDTQYF.

In its sample, this clone was seen many times. The chain combines TRBV29-1 with TRBJ2-4; possibly TRBD1 for D (5 bases). The V end lost 1 base, the J end lost 5 bases, and 9 bases lay between the germline ends. Germline V gives CDR1 SQVTM, CDR2 ANQGSEA. The CDR3 spans 13 residues. The CDR3 sequence is CSVEGGTQNIQYF. The CDR3 nucleotides are TGCAGCGTTGAAGGGGGCACCCAAAACATTCAGTACTTC.